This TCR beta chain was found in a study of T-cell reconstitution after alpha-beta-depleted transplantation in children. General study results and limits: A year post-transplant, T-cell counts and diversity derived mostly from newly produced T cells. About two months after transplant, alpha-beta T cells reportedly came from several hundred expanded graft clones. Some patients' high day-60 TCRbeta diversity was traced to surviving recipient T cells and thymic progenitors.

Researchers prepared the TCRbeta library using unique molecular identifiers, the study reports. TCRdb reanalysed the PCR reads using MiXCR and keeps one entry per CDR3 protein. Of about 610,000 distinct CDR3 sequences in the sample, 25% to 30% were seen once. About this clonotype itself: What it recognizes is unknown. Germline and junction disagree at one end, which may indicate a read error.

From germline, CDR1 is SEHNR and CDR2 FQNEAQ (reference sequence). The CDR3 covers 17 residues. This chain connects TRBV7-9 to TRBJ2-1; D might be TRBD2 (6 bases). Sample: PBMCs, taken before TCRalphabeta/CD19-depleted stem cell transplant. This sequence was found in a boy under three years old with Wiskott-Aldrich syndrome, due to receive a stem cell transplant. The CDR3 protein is CASSLPSIAVSYNEQFF. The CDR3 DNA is TGTGCCAGCAGCTTACCCTCCATAGCGGTTTCCTATAATGAGCAGTTCTTC.